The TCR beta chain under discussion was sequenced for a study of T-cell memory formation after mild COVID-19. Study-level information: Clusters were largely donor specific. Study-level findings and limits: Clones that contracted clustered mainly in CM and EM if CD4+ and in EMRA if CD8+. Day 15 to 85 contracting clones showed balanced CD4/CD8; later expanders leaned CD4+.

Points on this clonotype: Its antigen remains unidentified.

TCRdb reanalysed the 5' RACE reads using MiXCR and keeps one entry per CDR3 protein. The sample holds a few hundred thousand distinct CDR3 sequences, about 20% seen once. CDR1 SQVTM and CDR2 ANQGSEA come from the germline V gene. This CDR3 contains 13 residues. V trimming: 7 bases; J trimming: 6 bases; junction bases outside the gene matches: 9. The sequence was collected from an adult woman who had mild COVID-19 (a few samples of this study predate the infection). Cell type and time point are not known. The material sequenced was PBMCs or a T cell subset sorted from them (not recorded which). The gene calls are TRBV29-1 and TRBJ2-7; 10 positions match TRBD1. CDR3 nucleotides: TGCAGCGCCCTCCCGGACAGGGGGAGCGAGCAGTACTTC. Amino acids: CSALPDRGSEQYF.